The 23 T cell receptor beta chains presented below share a single source sample, sequenced in a study of spatial heterogeneity in lung cancer. Study-level findings and limits: In tumors, expanded intratumoral alpha and beta TCR counts tracked mutation counts.

Time point given: sample taken at primary tumor resection. These receptors have no identified antigens. Each CDR3 protein gets one entry after TCRdb re-called the 5' RACE reads with MiXCR. The sample consists of about 13,000 distinct CDR3 sequences, 5.5% to 8.5% of them appearing once. Sample: lung tumor tissue, taken at surgery. The receptors were sampled from a female donor with early-stage non-small cell lung cancer.

This rearrangement joins TRBV20-1 to TRBJ2-1, with D perhaps matching TRBD2 (5 bases). V lost 1 base and J lost 4, with 17 bases in between. The CDR3 runs to 16 residues. CDR1 is DFQATT, CDR2 SNEGSKA, per germline (reference sequence). CDR3 sequence: CSARVPRGNSYNEQFF. For the CDR3, the DNA is TGCAGTGCTAGAGTCCCCAGAGGGAACTCATACAATGAGCAGTTCTTC.

This clonotype occurred many times. J is TRBJ1-3 and V is TRBV5-5; no definite D call. This CDR3 is built from 12 residues. Germline lookup yields CDR1 SGHKS and CDR2 YYEKEE (reference sequence). V was trimmed by 1 base and J by 5 bases, leaving 4 bases between them. CDR3 amino acids: CASSLSRNTIYF. CDR3 coding DNA: TGTGCCAGCAGCTTGTCCCGAAACACCATATATTTT.

Ten or more counts support this clonotype. The CDR3 nucleotides are TGTGCCAGTAGGGTCCGATCCGGGACACTTTTCTACGAGCAGTACTTC. It encodes CASRVRSGTLFYEQYF. The chain combines TRBV19 with TRBJ2-7, with a tentative D call TRBD1 (6 bases). CDR3 length equals 16 residues. V was pared by 6 bases and J by 3 bases, with 21 bases between. Germline V gene sequence: CDR1 LNHDA, CDR2 SQIVND (reference sequence).

This clonotype has a count of ten or more. The chain links TRBV7-2 to TRBJ2-3; 13 bases fit TRBD2. The CDR3 loop spans 16 amino acids. Trimming took 5 bases from V and 5 from J; bases not matched to a gene: 7. Per the germline V gene, CDR1 is SGHTA and CDR2 is FQGNSA. CDR3 nucleotide sequence: TGTGCCAGCAGCGCCCGGACTAGCGGGAGCGGAGATACGCAGTATTTT. Amino acid sequence: CASSARTSGSGDTQYF.

This clonotype was seen at least ten times. The rearrangement links TRBV19 to TRBJ1-1, with D possibly matching TRBD1 (6 bases). CDR3 length equals 14 residues. Germline V gene lookup returns CDR1 LNHDA and CDR2 SQIVND (reference sequence). Trimming stripped 6 bases from V and 4 bases from J, with 15 bases between. The CDR3 sequence: CASSFTGISTEAFF. DNA of the CDR3: TGTGCCAGTAGCTTTACAGGGATTTCCACTGAAGCTTTCTTT.

This clonotype has a count of ten or more. The chain links TRBV7-2 to TRBJ2-7; perhaps TRBD1 as D (5 bases). This CDR3 region has 14 residues. Trimming removed 2 bases at V and 5 bases at J, with 13 bases between. Germline CDR1 reads SGHTA; CDR2 reads FQGNSA. CDR3 sequence: CASSLQFQGNEQYF. CDR3 bases: TGTGCCAGCAGCTTACAGTTCCAGGGTAACGAGCAGTACTTC. Variable domain in full (rest from reference TRBV7-2 and TRBJ2-7): GAGVSQSPSNKVTEKGKDVELRCDPISGHTALYWYRQSLGQGLEFLIYFQGNSAPDKSGLPSDRFSAERTGGSVSTLTIQRTQQEDSAVYLCASSLQFQGNEQYFGPGTRLTVT.

This clonotype was seen ten or more times. The chain is built from TRBV7-2 and TRBJ2-1; 10 positions agree with TRBD2. Germline lookup yields CDR1 SGHTA and CDR2 FQGNSA. J was trimmed by 5 bases and V by 4 bases; bases with no gene match: 2. The CDR3 is 14 residues long. This chain's CDR3 is CASSSGLANNEQFF. The DNA of the CDR3 is TGTGCCAGCAGCTCGGGACTAGCGAACAATGAGCAGTTCTTC.

This clonotype is medium-sized (0.01 to 0.1%) by share. CDR3 coding DNA: TGTGCCAGCAGTTTCGGGGTGAGGGGCTACACCTTC. It codes for CASSFGVRGYTF. The rearrangement joins TRBV28 to TRBJ1-2; the D is unclear. Germline V gene sequence: CDR1 MDHEN, CDR2 SYDVKM. V lost 3 bases and J lost 8, with 10 bases in between. This CDR3 is 12 amino acids long.

Relative to its sample, this clonotype is large. The rearrangement links TRBV20-1 to TRBJ2-3; D uncertain. The CDR3 runs to 15 residues. With 6 bases removed from V and 1 base from J, the gap between germline ends came to 17 bases. In germline, CDR1 is DFQATT, CDR2 SNEGSKA (reference sequence). CDR3 DNA: TGCAGTGCCTCGGCCGGGCACCGGGGCACAGATACGCAGTATTTT. Amino acid sequence: CSASAGHRGTDTQYF.

This clonotype was counted between two and nine times. The chain joins TRBV20-1 to TRBJ2-7; tentative D call: TRBD1 (6 bases). The V and J ends lost 5 bases and 0 bases respectively, with 17 bases between them. CDR1 and CDR2 (germline): DFQATT, SNEGSKA (reference sequence). The CDR3 covers 15 residues. The CDR3 loop is CSAAHRAGASYEQYF. CDR3 DNA sequence: TGCAGTGCTGCCCACAGGGCAGGGGCCTCCTACGAGCAGTACTTC.

This clonotype was detected ten times or more. The rearrangement uses TRBV12-3 or TRBV12-4 and TRBJ2-1, with TRBD1 as a possible D gene (5 bases). V gave up 3 bases and J gave up 1 base, with 10 bases separating them. There are 15 residues in the CDR3. The CDR3 loop reads CASSLFQGSYNEQFF. The CDR3 DNA reads as TGTGCCAGCAGTTTGTTCCAGGGTTCCTACAATGAGCAGTTCTTC.

This clonotype was observed many times. This chain links TRBV2 with TRBJ2-5, with D maybe TRBD1 (5 bases). Per germline, CDR1 SNHLY and CDR2 FYNNEI. The CDR3 consists of 13 residues. V lost 2 bases and J lost 13, with 17 bases in between. CDR3 sequence (DNA): TGTGCCAGCAGTGAAATCGTGGGGCAGCGTTTGTACTTC. Protein sequence: CASSEIVGQRLYF.

Relative to its sample, this clonotype is medium-sized (0.01 to 0.1%). The rearrangement joins TRBV7-2 to TRBJ2-1; 9 bases fit TRBD2. The V gene's germline CDR1 is SGHTA and CDR2 FQGNSA. Trimming cost V 1 base and J 6 bases; bases outside gene matches: 4. This CDR3 is built from 15 residues. The CDR3 is CASSLGDSGSNEQFF. DNA for the CDR3: TGTGCCAGCAGCTTAGGAGATAGCGGGAGCAATGAGCAGTTCTTC.

This clonotype was seen at least ten times. This sequence joins TRBV19 and TRBJ1-2; D may be TRBD1 (6 bases). The germline V and J ends were trimmed by 3 bases and 7 bases, with 15 bases remaining between them. Looked up from germline, CDR1 is LNHDA and CDR2 is SQIVND (reference sequence). The length of the CDR3 is 14 residues. The CDR3 nucleotides are TGTGCCAGTAGTATTGGGGGGGCCGGCAGTGGCTACACCTTC. Encoded protein: CASSIGGAGSGYTF.

This clonotype has at least ten counts. The rearrangement links TRBV29-1 to TRBJ1-5; 9 bases are a match to TRBD1. CDR1 and CDR2 (germline): SQVTM, ANQGSEA. V lost 6 bases to trimming and J lost 9 bases; unmatched junction nucleotides: 9. The CDR3 runs to 13 residues. The CDR3 here is CSVQTGGVGPQHF. CDR3 coding DNA: TGCAGCGTGCAAACAGGGGGCGTGGGGCCCCAGCATTTT.

This clonotype was found many times. The rearrangement uses TRBV6-2 or TRBV6-3 and TRBJ1-5; D not certain. Deletions cut 2 bases from V and 3 bases from J, with 11 bases between. Germline V gene data show CDR1 as MNHEY and CDR2 as SVGEGT. The CDR3 is 15 amino acids. CDR3 amino acids: CASSYEGRNNQPQHF. The CDR3 nucleotides read TGTGCCAGCAGTTACGAGGGCCGGAACAATCAGCCCCAGCATTTT.

The genes are TRBV28 and TRBJ1-5; D is undetermined. Germline values: CDR1 MDHEN, CDR2 SYDVKM. This CDR3 region has 12 residues. V was clipped by 6 bases and J by 4 bases, with 7 bases between them. The CDR3 loop reads CASRVGNQPQHF. As DNA, the CDR3 is TGTGCCAGCAGGGTCGGTAATCAGCCCCAGCATTTT.

This clonotype was recorded at least ten times. The chain couples TRBV20-1 to TRBJ2-1; TRBD2 matches at 10 bases. V shed 0 bases and J 8 bases; nucleotides not matched to a gene: 7. Germline lookup yields CDR1 DFQATT and CDR2 SNEGSKA (reference sequence). The CDR3 is made up of 15 amino acids. In DNA form, the CDR3 reads TGCAGTGCTAGAGAGCCTAGCGGGAGCAGGCATGAGCAGTTCTTC. Residues: CSAREPSGSRHEQFF.

By its share, this clonotype is medium-sized. This chain connects TRBV7-9 to TRBJ1-3; D is perhaps TRBD1 (5 bases). CDR3 length equals 16 residues. V was cut by 4 bases and J by 0 bases, with 13 bases left in between. Germline V CDR1 and CDR2: SEHNR, FQNEAQ (reference sequence). CDR3 amino acids: CASSSGGTSSGNTIYF. CDR3 DNA sequence: TGTGCCAGCAGCTCTGGGGGAACGAGCTCTGGAAACACCATATATTTT.

The table lists this clonotype with many counts. The chain has TRBV7-2 and TRBJ2-7; D is possibly TRBD2 (5 bases). This CDR3 contains 16 residues. Trimming took off 5 bases at V and 2 bases at J, with 19 bases between the two ends. The V gene's germline CDR1 is SGHTA and CDR2 FQGNSA. The CDR3: CASSPDAGRVTYEQYF. The CDR3, as DNA: TGTGCCAGCAGCCCGGACGCCGGGCGGGTAACCTACGAGCAGTACTTC.

This clonotype is labeled medium-sized (0.01 to 0.1%). V is TRBV27 and J is TRBJ1-6; 11 bases fit TRBD1. The V gene end was trimmed by 8 bases and the J gene end by 12 bases; junction bases not matched to a gene: 18. There are 17 residues in the CDR3. Germline V CDR1 and CDR2: MNHEY, SMNVEV (reference sequence). This CDR3 reads CASAYWGLGDRGLPLHF. The CDR3 DNA reads as TGTGCCAGCGCATATTGGGGGCTTGGGGACAGGGGGTTACCCCTCCACTTT.

The table lists this clonotype with many counts. The chain combines TRBV20-1 with TRBJ1-2; D unresolved. The CDR3 loop spans 13 amino acids. Germline CDR1 is DFQATT and CDR2 is SNEGSKA (reference sequence). V gave up 1 base and J gave up 1 base, with 7 bases separating them. DNA of the CDR3: TGCAGTGCTAGAGTTTTTGGTAACTATGGCTACACCTTC. Protein product: CSARVFGNYGYTF.

This clonotype has ten or more counts. This chain links TRBV28 with TRBJ2-1; 12 positions agree with TRBD2. V was pared by 5 bases and J by 3 bases, with 8 bases of the junction left unmatched. The CDR3 has 17 amino acids. Looked up from germline, CDR1 is MDHEN and CDR2 is SYDVKM. The CDR3 bases are TGTGCCAGCAGTCCCCCCCGGGGACTAGCGGGCTACAATGAGCAGTTCTTC. It translates to CASSPPRGLAGYNEQFF.